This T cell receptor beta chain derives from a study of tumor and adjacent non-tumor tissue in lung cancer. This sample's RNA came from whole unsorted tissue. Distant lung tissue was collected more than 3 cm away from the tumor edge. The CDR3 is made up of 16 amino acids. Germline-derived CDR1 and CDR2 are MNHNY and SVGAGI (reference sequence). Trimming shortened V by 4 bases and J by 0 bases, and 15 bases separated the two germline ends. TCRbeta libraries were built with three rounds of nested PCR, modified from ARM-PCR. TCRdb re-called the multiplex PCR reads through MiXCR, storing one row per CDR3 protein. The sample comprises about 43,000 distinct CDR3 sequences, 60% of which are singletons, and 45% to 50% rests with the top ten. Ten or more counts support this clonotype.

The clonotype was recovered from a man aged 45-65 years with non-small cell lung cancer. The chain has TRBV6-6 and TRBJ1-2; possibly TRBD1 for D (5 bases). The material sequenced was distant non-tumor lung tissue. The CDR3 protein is CASSSPAQTANYGYTF. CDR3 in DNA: TGTGCCAGCAGTTCCCCGGCCCAGACAGCTAACTATGGCTACACCTTC.